Described below is a single T cell receptor (beta chain) sequence and its context. The antigen remains undetermined. This record comes from a study of cytomegalovirus exposure and HLA in healthy donors. Use of 60 Vbeta and 13 Jbeta primers characterized the PCR. TCRdb keeps only in-frame clones here, not all; method: immunoSEQ multiplex PCR. The sample holds some 90,000 clones; roughly 70% are singletons and the top ten take roughly 2.5%. The germline V gene has CDR1 KGHSH and CDR2 LQKENI. V shed 4 bases, J shed 6 bases, and the junction held 6 bases outside the gene matches. The CDR3 has 13 amino acids. Broader study findings: Reportedly, fewer N-insertions than the roughly 600-donor mean appeared in an Asian-associated ancestry cluster in a later analysis.

The sample was PBMCs. The sequence was obtained from a man between 50 and 59 years old in good health and CMV-seronegative. This sequence joins TRBV18 and TRBJ2-7; 7 nucleotides line up with TRBD1. The CDR3 coding sequence is TGTGCCAGCTCACAACTCACAGGGGCCGAGCAGTACTTC. Protein sequence: CASSQLTGAEQYF.